This note documents a single T cell receptor beta chain sequence. Its antigen is unknown. Assay used: immunoSEQ multiplex PCR; TCRdb lists only in-frame clones, some missing. This sample has approximately 30,000 clones; approximately 78% occur once, and the top ten carry 28%. This entry belongs to a study of vaccination effects on CD4 cells after COVID-19. Study-wide background: Samples came 142 and 148 days after COVID-19 diagnosis, before vaccination.

The germline V and J ends were trimmed by 3 bases and 2 bases, with 10 bases remaining between them. This CDR3 comprises 14 residues. CDR1 and CDR2 from the germline V gene are ENHRY and SYGVKD. Peptide-pool stimulation followed by sequencing identified expanded antigen-specific CD4+ clonotypes in the ViraFEST assay. Following a roughly 9-day culture, CD4+ T cells were purified. The person acquired a PCR-confirmed SARS-CoV-2 infection between March and December 2020. Notes on the study in general: Long after vaccination, the clones induced by infection and by vaccine shrank markedly in size.

This chain uses TRBV10-3 with TRBJ1-2; D might be TRBD1 (5 bases). This sample comprised CD4+ T cells from PBMCs cultured with a peptide pool, obtained before COVID-19 vaccination. This TCR came from a human donor who had a prior SARS-CoV-2 infection. The CDR3 bases are TGTGCCATCAGTGAACCCAGGGAAAACTATGGCTACACCTTC. As protein: CAISEPRENYGYTF.